This T cell receptor (beta chain) was documented in a study of T cells expressing NK-cell markers. Study-wide background: One of eight sequenced donors was HCMV-seronegative; the other seven were seropositive. Regarding the study as a whole: HCMV specificity was not established for the expanded NKG2C+ T cell clones. These clonotypes also led the CD3+CD56-NKG2C+ fraction in a few donors.

Details on this clonotype: The antigen is unknown.

TCRdb reanalyzed the 5' RACE reads, giving one entry per CDR3 protein sequence and no DNA. This table lists about 550,000 distinct CDR3 sequences. The CDR3 runs to 15 residues. Germline lookup yields CDR1 MDHEN and CDR2 SYDVKM. This sequence was found in a man younger than 35 in good health. The chain has TRBV28 and TRBJ2-3; TCRdb picks TRBD1, but there is no DNA to check that call. Sample: blood T cells: a sorted CD56 or NKG2C T cell subset, CD4+ or CD8+ T cells, or bulk PBMC T cells (not recorded which). CDR3 protein: CASSPSSDRGHTQYF.